A selection of T cell receptor beta chains follows, all from one sample in a study of blood T cell repertoires in COVID-19. This table comes from immunoSEQ multiplex PCR, and its TCRdb copy is limited to in-frame clones, with some not included. Among fewer than 250,000 clones listed, around 91% were seen once. Sample: PBMCs or T cells enriched from blood (not recorded which). Receptors were obtained from a man aged 25 to 40 who had been exposed to COVID-19. The CDR3 runs from the conserved cysteine through the conserved F or W. The D gene is left open where the match is weak. Clone sizes are given selectively: once, few, many, or a class where the clone is expanded.

V,D,length,J,size,CDR3,DNA
TRBV19,TRBD1,14,TRBJ2-7,NA,CASSEPGQGAGQYF,TGTGCCAGTAGTGAACCGGGACAGGGGGCAGGGCAGTACTTC
TRBV7-9,TRBD2,13,TRBJ2-3,NA,CASSISGGNTQYF,TGTGCCAGCAGCATAAGCGGGGGGAATACGCAGTATTTT
TRBV3-1/TRBV3-2,TRBD1,16,TRBJ2-7,once,CASSQDLSGTGYEQYF,TGTGCCAGCAGCCAAGATCTGTCCGGGACAGGCTACGAGCAGTACTTC
TRBV3-1/TRBV3-2,TRBD2,17,TRBJ2-3,NA,CASSPRTSGRSTDTQYF,TGTGCCAGCAGCCCTCGGACTAGCGGGAGGAGCACAGATACGCAGTATTTT
TRBV7-2,TRBD2,14,TRBJ2-3,NA,CASSFGTRADTQYF,TGTGCCAGCAGCTTCGGGACTAGAGCAGATACGCAGTATTTT
TRBV6-5,TRBD1,15,TRBJ1-2,once,CASSPLATGVHGYTF,TGTGCCAGCAGCCCCCTAGCGACAGGGGTCCATGGCTACACCTTC
TRBV9,NA,14,TRBJ1-5,NA,CASSAGVGVEPQHF,TGTGCCAGCAGCGCAGGGGTAGGAGTTGAGCCCCAGCATTTT
TRBV5-1,NA,14,TRBJ1-6,few,CASSLAGLGSPLHF,TGCGCCAGCAGCTTGGCCGGTTTGGGCTCACCCCTCCACTTT
TRBV5-1,NA,15,TRBJ1-5,NA,CASSLDAGFNQPQHF,TGCGCCAGCAGCTTGGATGCGGGATTTAATCAGCCCCAGCATTTT
TRBV5-1,NA,14,TRBJ2-5,few,CASSLNTGMETQYF,TGCGCCAGCAGCTTGAATACGGGGATGGAGACCCAGTACTTC
TRBV11-2,NA,17,TRBJ1-1,NA,CASSLGQDPGGGTEAFF,TGTGCCAGCAGCTTAGGTCAGGACCCCGGGGGGGGCACTGAAGCTTTCTTT
TRBV7-6,NA,15,TRBJ2-1,NA,CASSFNGGPYNEQFF,TGTGCCAGCAGCTTTAACGGGGGGCCTTATAATGAGCAGTTCTTC
TRBV7-8,TRBD1,15,TRBJ2-2,NA,CASSFRDRFAGELFF,TGTGCCAGCAGCTTCCGGGACAGGTTTGCCGGGGAGCTGTTTTTT
TRBV5-6,TRBD1,15,TRBJ1-5,NA,CASSWGQGANQPQHF,TGTGCCAGCAGCTGGGGACAGGGCGCCAATCAGCCCCAGCATTTT
TRBV7-6,NA,15,TRBJ2-7,NA,CASSLTEGWENEQYF,TGTGCCAGCAGCTTGACGGAGGGCTGGGAGAACGAGCAGTACTTC
TRBV9,TRBD2,12,TRBJ2-6,NA,CASSVVAGVLTF,TGTGCCAGCAGCGTAGTAGCGGGCGTCCTGACTTTC
TRBV27,TRBD1,16,TRBJ2-3,NA,CASSLSTGLRTDTQYF,TGTGCCAGCAGTTTATCGACAGGGCTGAGGACAGATACGCAGTATTTT
TRBV7-6,NA,15,TRBJ1-6,NA,CASSLGTGNNSPLHF,TGTGCCAGCAGCTTAGGTACAGGCAATAATTCACCCCTCCACTTT
TRBV19,TRBD2,19,TRBJ2-2,NA,CASSSGLAGLASNTGELFF,TGTGCCAGTAGTTCCGGACTAGCGGGGCTGGCCTCGAACACCGGGGAGCTGTTTTTT
TRBV7-3,TRBD1,13,TRBJ1-1,NA,CASSARQGTEAFF,TGTGCCAGCAGCGCCCGACAGGGCACTGAAGCTTTCTTT
TRBV13,NA,14,TRBJ1-6,NA,CASSWGQNNSPLHF,TGTGCCAGCAGTTGGGGCCAAAATAATTCACCCCTCCACTTT
TRBV4-1,NA,14,TRBJ2-7,few,CASSQEVPHNEQYF,TGCGCCAGCAGCCAAGAAGTCCCCCACAACGAGCAGTACTTC
TRBV27,NA,13,TRBJ2-1,NA,CASSLSGGGEQFF,TGTGCCAGCAGTTTATCGGGCGGAGGTGAGCAGTTCTTC
TRBV16,NA,16,TRBJ2-3,NA,CASSQSPGLGTDTQYF,TGTGCCAGCAGCCAATCGCCAGGGCTGGGCACAGATACGCAGTATTTT
TRBV5-8,NA,16,TRBJ1-4,NA,CASSFRGGVSNEKLFF,TGTGCCAGCAGCTTCCGAGGCGGGGTATCTAATGAAAAACTGTTTTTT
TRBV11-2,TRBD1,13,TRBJ1-1,NA,CASRRGLKTEAFF,TGTGCCAGCCGTAGGGGGCTTAAAACTGAAGCTTTCTTT
TRBV7-9,TRBD1,16,TRBJ1-2,NA,CASSQPDWTGDGGYTF,TGTGCCAGCAGCCAACCCGACTGGACAGGGGATGGGGGCTACACCTTC
TRBV6-5,TRBD1,14,TRBJ1-2,NA,CASSYEGQGRGYTF,TGTGCCAGCAGTTATGAAGGACAGGGTAGGGGCTACACCTTC
TRBV6-5,NA,14,TRBJ1-3,NA,CASKAATSGNTIYF,TGTGCCAGCAAGGCAGCGACCTCTGGAAACACCATATATTTT
TRBV7-2,NA,15,TRBJ1-4,NA,CASSPSYATNEKLFF,TGTGCCAGCAGCCCCTCTTATGCAACTAATGAAAAACTGTTTTTT
TRBV3-1/TRBV3-2,NA,14,TRBJ2-5,NA,CASATTGYEETQYF,TGTGCCAGCGCCACGACAGGTTACGAGGAGACCCAGTACTTC
TRBV5-1,NA,16,TRBJ1-3,NA,CASSPVWGEAGNTIYF,TGCGCCAGCAGCCCGGTTTGGGGGGAGGCTGGAAACACCATATATTTT
TRBV5-1,NA,15,TRBJ1-5,NA,CASKLLAGENQPQHF,TGCGCCAGCAAATTGTTGGCGGGGGAAAATCAGCCCCAGCATTTT
TRBV5-6,TRBD1,14,TRBJ1-5,NA,CASSSGQRNQPQHF,TGTGCCAGCAGTTCGGGACAGAGAAATCAGCCCCAGCATTTT
TRBV5-5,NA,14,TRBJ1-6,NA,CASSLSPGDSPLHF,TGTGCCAGCAGCTTGTCCCCGGGGGATTCACCCCTCCACTTT
TRBV13,NA,15,TRBJ1-3,NA,CASSLTGFSGNTIYF,TGTGCCAGCAGCCTGACCGGGTTCTCTGGAAACACCATATATTTT
TRBV2,NA,15,TRBJ1-6,NA,CASNPVGVAISPLHF,TGTGCCAGCAACCCAGTCGGGGTCGCAATCTCACCCCTCCACTTT
TRBV7-2,NA,14,TRBJ2-5,NA,CASSAGGWQETQYF,TGTGCCAGCAGCGCTGGGGGGTGGCAAGAGACCCAGTACTTC
TRBV13,NA,14,TRBJ2-2,NA,CASSLGRASGELFF,TGTGCCAGCAGCTTGGGCAGGGCCTCCGGGGAGCTGTTTTTT
TRBV9,NA,13,TRBJ2-5,NA,CASSVGGGESQYF,TGTGCCAGCAGCGTAGGAGGGGGAGAATCCCAGTACTTC
TRBV4-1,NA,17,TRBJ2-4,NA,CASSQGRGTSFGNIQYF,TGCGCCAGCAGCCAAGGGCGGGGGACATCCTTTGGAAACATTCAGTACTTC
TRBV27,NA,14,TRBJ1-5,NA,CASSYSGGGQPQHF,TGTGCCAGCAGTTATAGCGGAGGAGGTCAGCCCCAGCATTTT
TRBV19,TRBD1,15,TRBJ2-7,NA,CASSKGQGFSYEQYF,TGTGCCAGTAGTAAGGGACAGGGTTTCTCCTACGAGCAGTACTTC
TRBV5-1,TRBD1,18,TRBJ1-1,NA,CASSLWGRTGEGNTEAFF,TGCGCCAGCAGCTTGTGGGGGAGGACAGGGGAAGGTAACACTGAAGCTTTCTTT
TRBV19,TRBD2,14,TRBJ2-7,NA,CASSIGGDGDEQYF,TGTGCCAGTAGTATTGGGGGGGACGGGGACGAGCAGTACTTC
TRBV11-2,NA,12,TRBJ2-7,NA,CASSLAPGEQYF,TGTGCCAGCAGCTTAGCCCCGGGCGAGCAGTACTTC
TRBV12-3/TRBV12-4,NA,13,TRBJ2-2,NA,CASSLRGTGELFF,TGTGCCAGCAGTTTAAGGGGTACCGGGGAGCTGTTTTTT
TRBV7-2,NA,16,TRBJ2-2,NA,CASSFENSLSTGELFF,TGTGCCAGCAGCTTTGAGAACAGTCTATCCACCGGGGAGCTGTTTTTT
TRBV6-2/TRBV6-3,TRBD1,12,TRBJ1-2,NA,CASSLGQVGYTF,TGTGCCAGCAGTCTGGGACAGGTCGGCTACACCTTC
TRBV2,TRBD1,13,TRBJ1-4,NA,CASSEQGARKLFF,TGTGCCAGCAGTGAACAGGGGGCAAGAAAACTGTTTTTT
TRBV18,TRBD1,14,TRBJ1-4,NA,CASSPGTGNEKLFF,TGTGCCAGCTCACCAGGGACAGGGAATGAAAAACTGTTTTTT